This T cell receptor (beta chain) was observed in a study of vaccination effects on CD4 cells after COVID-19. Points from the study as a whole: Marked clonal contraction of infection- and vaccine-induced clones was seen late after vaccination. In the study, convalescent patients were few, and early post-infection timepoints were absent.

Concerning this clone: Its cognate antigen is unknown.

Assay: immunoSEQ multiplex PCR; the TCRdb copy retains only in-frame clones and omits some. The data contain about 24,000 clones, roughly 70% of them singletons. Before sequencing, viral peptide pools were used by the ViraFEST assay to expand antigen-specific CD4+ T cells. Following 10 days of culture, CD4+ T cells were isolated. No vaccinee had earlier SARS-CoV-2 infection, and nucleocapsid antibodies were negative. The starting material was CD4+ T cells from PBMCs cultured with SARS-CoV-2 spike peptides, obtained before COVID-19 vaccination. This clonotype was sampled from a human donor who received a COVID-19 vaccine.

The DNA of the CDR3 is TGTGCCAGCAGCTCCCCAGACAATCCCCGGAGTGGCTACACCTTC. The encoded protein is CASSSPDNPRSGYTF. V and J are TRBV7-6 and TRBJ1-2, with D unclear. The germline V gene encodes CDR1 SGHVS and CDR2 FNYEAQ. Deletions cut 4 bases from V and 7 bases from J, with 19 bases between. The length of the CDR3 is 15 residues.